These 32 T cell receptor beta chains were sequenced from one sample in a study of shared clonotypes between healthy human individuals. TCRdb's table, derived via immunoSEQ multiplex PCR, lists solely in-frame clones and lacks some. Of about 980,000 clones listed, approximately 80% are singletons. The sample comprised memory CD4+ T cells sorted from blood. The subset here: CD45RA-negative fraction. The receptors were sampled from a man younger than 35 in good health.

The chain is built from TRBV7-2 and TRBJ1-5, with a possible D match to TRBD1 (5 bases). With 1 base removed from V and 0 bases from J, the gap between germline ends came to 13 bases. Germline CDR1 SGHTA, CDR2 FQGNSA. The CDR3 is 17 amino acids. The CDR3 sequence is CASSLDTSQGSNQPQHF. Here the CDR3 DNA reads TGTGCCAGCAGCTTAGACACTTCCCAGGGTAGCAATCAGCCCCAGCATTTT.

The rearrangement joins TRBV11-3 to TRBJ2-1; D possibly corresponds to TRBD2 (5 bases). Looked up from germline, CDR1 is SGHNT and CDR2 is YENEEA. This CDR3 is built from 15 residues. Trimming left V 5 bases short and J 6 bases short, with 17 bases between. CDR3 DNA: TGTGCCAGCAGCCTCAGAGCGGCCCCTGGCAATGAGCAGTTCTTC. Protein sequence: CASSLRAAPGNEQFF.

The gene calls are TRBV5-1 and TRBJ2-1; 9 positions agree with TRBD2. CDR3 size: 16 residues. From germline, CDR1 is SGHRS and CDR2 YFSETQ. V trimming: 0 bases; J trimming: 7 bases; junction bases outside the gene matches: 8. In DNA, the CDR3 is TGCGCCAGCAGCTTGGCCCCAGCGGGAGGTGGTAATGAGCAGTTCTTC. Translated, it gives CASSLAPAGGGNEQFF.

V gene TRBV7-8 combines with J gene TRBJ1-2, with D uncertain. The CDR3 is 14 residues long. Trimming took off 7 bases at V and 4 bases at J, with 16 bases between the two ends. The V gene's germline CDR1 is SGHVS and CDR2 FQNEAQ. The CDR3, as DNA: TGTGCCAGCAATGACCTCGGGGATGGCTATGGCTACACCTTC. Amino acid sequence: CASNDLGDGYGYTF. Supplemented by reference TRBV7-8 and TRBJ1-2, the full variable domain reads GAGVSQSPRYKVAKRGQDVALRCDPISGHVSLFWYQQALGQGPEFLTYFQNEAQLDKSGLPSDRFFAERPEGSVSTLKIQRTQQEDSAVYLCASNDLGDGYGYTFGSGTRLTVV.

The chain couples TRBV28 to TRBJ2-3; possible D gene TRBD2, 5 bases. From germline, CDR1 is MDHEN and CDR2 SYDVKM. Trimming removed 8 bases at V and 15 bases at J, with 12 bases between. The CDR3 is made up of 9 amino acids. CDR3 region: CASGKRDYF. The CDR3 bases are TGTGCCAGCGGAAAACGGGATTATTTT.

The chain recombines TRBV6-5 with TRBJ1-2; no clear D gene. The V gene lost 2 bases and the J gene lost 8 bases, with 18 bases spanning the gap. Germline V gives CDR1 MNHEY, CDR2 SVGAGI. The CDR3 has 15 residues. The CDR3, as DNA: TGTGCCAGCAGTTACAATCGCGGGCTTTGGTCCGGCTACACCTTC. This sequence encodes CASSYNRGLWSGYTF.

The rearrangement uses TRBV7-2 and TRBJ2-5; 8 bases map to TRBD1. The CDR3 has 17 residues. Trimming cost V 1 base and J 5 bases; bases outside gene matches: 12. Per the germline V gene, CDR1 is SGHTA and CDR2 is FQGNSA. The CDR3: CASSLGPGRGRRETQYF. The DNA for the CDR3 is TGTGCCAGCAGCTTAGGGCCCGGCAGGGGGCGACGGGAGACCCAGTACTTC.

The rearrangement joins TRBV19 to TRBJ1-3; no clear D gene. There are 15 residues in the CDR3. CDR1 is LNHDA, CDR2 SQIVND, per germline (reference sequence). V shed 5 bases and J shed 0 bases, with 11 bases lying between them. CDR3 region: CASSATASSGNTIYF. CDR3 nucleotides: TGTGCCAGTAGTGCCACAGCCAGCTCTGGAAACACCATATATTTT.

At least ten counts were recorded for this clone. The V gene is TRBV5-1, the J gene TRBJ1-2; the D gene is possibly TRBD1 (5 bases). The CDR3 sequence is 15 residues long. The germline V gene has CDR1 SGHRS and CDR2 YFSETQ. Trimming stripped 1 base from V and 8 bases from J, with 18 bases between. CDR3 sequence reads: CASSLIQGSTGGYTF. As DNA, the CDR3 is TGCGCCAGCAGCTTGATCCAGGGAAGTACGGGCGGCTACACCTTC.

This clone was recorded only once. The V call is TRBV4-2, the J call TRBJ2-1, with 9 bases matching TRBD2. Germline V gives CDR1 LGHNA, CDR2 YNFKEQ. This CDR3 has 17 amino acids. With V trimmed by 0 bases and J by 4 bases, 7 bases remained unmatched. The CDR3: CASSQEAAGGSYNEQFF. CDR3 DNA sequence: TGTGCCAGCAGCCAAGAAGCAGCGGGGGGATCGTACAATGAGCAGTTCTTC.

Comments on this clone: This sample also contains other DNA sequences that code for the same CDR3. The chain is built from TRBV18 and TRBJ1-1, with a tentative D call TRBD1 (6 bases). Trimming took off 3 bases at V and 5 bases at J, with 16 bases between the two ends. Germline assignment: CDR1 KGHSH and CDR2 LQKENI. There are 15 residues in the CDR3. CDR3 DNA: TGTGCCAGCTCACCCCCCCCAGGGGTTGGTACTGAAGCTTTCTTT. It yields the protein CASSPPPGVGTEAFF.

In regard to this clone: Additional DNA sequences in this sample encode the identical CDR3. The chain joins TRBV20-1 to TRBJ2-1, with D uncertain. The germline gives CDR1 DFQATT, CDR2 SNEGSKA (reference sequence). V gave up 5 bases and J gave up 7 bases, with 9 bases separating them. This CDR3 comprises 11 residues. The CDR3 nucleotides are TGCAGTGCTTCCCCAGGTAATGAGCAGTTCTTC. Translation: CSASPGNEQFF.

The CDR3 sequence is CASSLALGTGDGYTF. The CDR3 coding sequence is TGTGCCAGCAGCTTAGCGCTGGGGACAGGGGACGGCTACACCTTC. The rearrangement joins TRBV7-2 to TRBJ1-2, with 10 bases that match TRBD1. The CDR3 is 15 residues long. Trimming removed 0 bases from V and 8 bases from J; junction bases left unmatched: 6. Germline V lookup: CDR1 SGHTA, CDR2 FQGNSA.

The rearrangement links TRBV5-4 to TRBJ2-5; TRBD2 is a possible D gene (5 bases). With 5 bases removed from V and 0 bases from J, the gap between germline ends came to 8 bases. Germline V gene data show CDR1 as SGHNT and CDR2 as YYREEE (reference sequence). The CDR3 totals 13 residues. CDR3 DNA: TGTGCCAGCAGAAGAGGGTACCAAGAGACCCAGTACTTC. It specifies CASRRGYQETQYF.

The chain combines TRBV5-4 with TRBJ2-7, with D tentatively TRBD2 (5 bases). The V gene's germline CDR1 is SGHNT and CDR2 YYREEE (reference sequence). Between the trimmed V and J ends, which lost 3 bases and 4 bases, there was a span of 14 bases. The CDR3 is 14 residues long. DNA of the CDR3: TGTGCCAGCAGCTCGACCCTAACTAGTTACGAGCAGTACTTC. Residues: CASSSTLTSYEQYF.

There are many counts of this clone. The chain joins TRBV2 to TRBJ1-5; no reliable D call. Trimming removed 1 base from V and 2 bases from J, with 9 bases in between. This CDR3 has 15 amino acids. Germline values: CDR1 SNHLY, CDR2 FYNNEI. The CDR3 protein is CASSEGVVGNQPQHF. The CDR3 coding sequence is TGTGCCAGCAGTGAAGGGGTCGTCGGCAATCAGCCCCAGCATTTT. Using reference TRBV2 and TRBJ1-5 for the parts outside the CDR3, the full variable domain is EPEVTQTPSHQVTQMGQEVILRCVPISNHLYFYWYRQILGQKVEFLVSFYNNEISEKSEIFDDQFSVERPDGSNFTLKIRSTKLEDSAMYFCASSEGVVGNQPQHFGDGTRLSIL.

On this clone: A read error may be the cause here, since a much bigger clone is one base away. The V call is TRBV5-4, the J call TRBJ2-5, with D uncertain. V shed 2 bases and J shed 5 bases, with 7 bases lying between them. Germline values: CDR1 SGHNT, CDR2 YYREEE (reference sequence). This CDR3 region has 12 residues. The CDR3 region is CASSLWGETQYF. The CDR3 bases are TGTGCCAGCAGCTTATGGGGTGAGACCCAGTACTTC.

The genes are TRBV18 and TRBJ2-7, with D perhaps TRBD1 or TRBD2 (5 bases each). CDR1 and CDR2 (germline): KGHSH, LQKENI. The CDR3 has 16 residues. Trimming took 0 bases from V and 0 from J, leaving 12 bases between them. This CDR3 is CASSPPRGESSYEQYF. The CDR3 bases are TGTGCCAGCTCACCACCCCGAGGGGAGAGCTCCTACGAGCAGTACTTC.

The chain carries TRBV6-6 and TRBJ1-6, with TRBD1 as a possible D gene (5 bases). V shed 8 bases and J shed 7 bases, with 18 bases lying between them. This CDR3 region has 15 residues. The V gene's germline CDR1 is MNHNY and CDR2 SVGAGI (reference sequence). The CDR3 DNA is TGTGCCAGCGTTAGAGAGGGCGGGGGAAATTCACCCCTCCACTTT. Translation: CASVREGGGNSPLHF.

This chain joins TRBV25-1 and TRBJ2-7, with 7 positions matching TRBD1. The length of the CDR3 is 15 residues. Germline CDR1 is MGHDK and CDR2 is SYGVNS. Trimming cost V 2 bases and J 1 base; bases outside gene matches: 5. CDR3 region: CASSERGGKSYEQYF. The CDR3 DNA reads TGTGCCAGCAGTGAACGAGGGGGCAAATCCTACGAGCAGTACTTC.

The V gene is TRBV5-1, the J gene TRBJ2-7; D might be TRBD1 (6 bases). This CDR3 spans 15 amino acids. CDR1 is SGHRS and CDR2 is YFSETQ in the germline V gene. V lost 1 base and J lost 2, with 13 bases in between. The CDR3 coding sequence is TGCGCCAGCAGCTTGAGGGTAGGGGGAACCTACGAGCAGTACTTC. It yields the protein CASSLRVGGTYEQYF. The full variable domain, with the rest looked up from reference TRBV5-1 and TRBJ2-7, is KAGVTQTPRYLIKTRGQQVTLSCSPISGHRSVSWYQQTPGQGLQFLFEYFSETQRNKGNFPGRFSGRQFSNSRSEMNVSTLELGDSALYLCASSLRVGGTYEQYFGPGTRLTVT.

Ten or more counts support this clone. The chain recombines TRBV6-6 with TRBJ2-2; 7 nucleotides match TRBD1. The germline CDR1 and CDR2 sequences are MNHNY and SVGAGI (reference sequence). Germline trimming cut 8 bases from V and 5 bases from J; bases unmatched to any gene: 5. The CDR3 has 13 residues. CDR3 residues: CASLGTETGELFF. The CDR3, as DNA: TGTGCCAGCCTGGGGACAGAGACCGGGGAGCTGTTTTTT.

The genes are TRBV2 and TRBJ2-7; 12 bases fit TRBD2. Germline V lookup: CDR1 SNHLY, CDR2 FYNNEI. V gave up 7 bases and J gave up 7 bases; unmatched junction bases: 5. This CDR3 spans 13 amino acids. In DNA form, the CDR3 reads TGTGCCAGCAAGCCTAGCGGGGGGGGAGAGCAGTACTTC. The encoded protein is CASKPSGGGEQYF.

The chain recombines TRBV28 with TRBJ2-4; TRBD1 aligns across 8 bases. Losses at the gene ends were 4 bases for V and 0 bases for J; bases not matched to a gene: 5. Germline V gene sequence: CDR1 MDHEN, CDR2 SYDVKM. The CDR3 length is 16 residues. In DNA, the CDR3 is TGTGCCAGCAGTTCAACCGGACAGGGAGCCAAAAACATTCAGTACTTC. Amino acid sequence: CASSSTGQGAKNIQYF.

J is TRBJ1-2 and V is TRBV29-1; D is unclear. The ends were cut back, 4 bases at V and 0 bases at J, with 6 bases in the middle. The CDR3 runs to 12 residues. CDR1 is SQVTM and CDR2 is ANQGSEA in the germline V gene. The CDR3 bases are TGCAGCGTTGGGGTCTCTAACTATGGCTACACCTTC. Its protein product is CSVGVSNYGYTF.

This clone was seen only a few times. The chain joins TRBV6-5 to TRBJ2-7; TRBD1 matches at 10 bases. The CDR3 length is 13 residues. Germline V gene sequence: CDR1 MNHEY, CDR2 SVGAGI. The junction had 10 bases not matched to a gene; V was cut back by 7 bases and J by 10 bases. CDR3 sequence (DNA): TGTGCCAGCACCTCGGGGACAGGGGCCCAACAGTACTTC. It specifies CASTSGTGAQQYF.

The genes are TRBV2 and TRBJ1-2; perhaps TRBD1 as D (6 bases). Germline CDR1 SNHLY, CDR2 FYNNEI. The CDR3 sequence is 14 residues long. V gave up 0 bases and J gave up 7 bases, with 12 bases separating them. The CDR3 here is CASSEAGLRGGYTF. The CDR3 bases are TGTGCCAGCAGTGAAGCCGGGCTCAGGGGTGGCTACACCTTC.

The rearrangement joins TRBV28 to TRBJ1-3; 7 nucleotides agree with TRBD1. Germline assignment: CDR1 MDHEN and CDR2 SYDVKM. Losses at the gene ends were 1 base for V and 2 bases for J; bases not matched to a gene: 2. CDR3 size: 15 residues. The CDR3 is CASSLSGGAGNTIYF. The CDR3 coding sequence is TGTGCCAGCAGTTTATCAGGGGGAGCTGGAAACACCATATATTTT.

The V call is TRBV30, the J call TRBJ1-1, with a tentative D call TRBD1 (6 bases). CDR1 is GTSNPN and CDR2 is SVGIG in the germline V gene (reference sequence). V was clipped by 3 bases and J by 4 bases, with 12 bases between them. CDR3 length: 13 residues. The CDR3 bases are TGTGCCTGGAGCCTACAGGGCAGCACTGAAGCTTTCTTT. It yields the protein CAWSLQGSTEAFF.

The CDR3 region is CASSFSGNQPQHF. CDR3 bases: TGTGCCAGCAGCTTTAGCGGCAATCAGCCCCAGCATTTT. This sequence joins TRBV5-6 and TRBJ1-5, with D hard to call. CDR1 SGHDT and CDR2 YYEEEE come from the germline V gene. Trimming removed 2 bases from V and 2 bases from J, with 5 bases in between. The CDR3 is made up of 13 amino acids.

This rearrangement joins TRBV9 to TRBJ1-2, with D possibly being TRBD1 (6 bases). Trimming left V 4 bases short and J 4 bases short, with 17 bases between. The CDR3 covers 15 residues. Germline loops: CDR1 SGDLS, CDR2 YYNGEE. CDR3 residues: CASSPRGSSGYGYTF. In DNA form, the CDR3 reads TGTGCCAGCAGCCCAAGGGGGTCAAGCGGCTATGGCTACACCTTC.

This chain connects TRBV5-3 to TRBJ1-2; TRBD1 might be the D (5 bases). TRBV5-3 is identified as an open reading frame with a role that is uncertain. There are 13 residues in the CDR3. The V end lost 4 bases, the J end lost 10 bases, and 17 bases lay between the germline ends. The DNA of the CDR3 is TGTGCCAGAAGCCTTGTGGGGCCGCCGGACTACACCTTC. Amino acids: CARSLVGPPDYTF.